The next 30 T cell receptor beta chains were all read from a single sample in a study of CD8+CD57+ T cells in acquired aplastic anemia. Sequencing involved patients with CD8+CD57+ cell expansion previously shown by flow cytometry. Genomic DNA, the template, was used for profiling of the TCR beta VDJ and CDR3. TCRdb reprocessed the reads via MiXCR and lists one record per CDR3 protein. Altogether hundreds of thousands of distinct CDR3 sequences are present, roughly 80% being singletons, with the ten largest covering 40% to 50%. Sequences were obtained from sorted CD4+, CD8+, or CD8+CD57+ T cells (not recorded which) from PBMCs. These receptors were collected from a human donor with aplastic anemia.

The genes are TRBV20-1 and TRBJ2-3; perhaps TRBD2 as D (6 bases). Germline V lookup: CDR1 DFQATT, CDR2 SNEGSKA (reference sequence). V lost 6 bases, J lost 4 bases, and 14 bases lay in between. There are 13 residues in the CDR3. The CDR3 loop is CSAYIGGPDTQYF. Here the CDR3 DNA reads TGCAGTGCCTATATAGGAGGGCCAGATACGCAGTATTTT.

The chain is built from TRBV24-1 and TRBJ2-1; D call uncertain. The CDR3 has 15 residues. Germline V lookup: CDR1 KGHDR, CDR2 SFDVKD. The V and J ends lost 11 bases and 3 bases respectively, with 19 bases between them. CDR3 region: CASSDDNRGYNEQFF. CDR3 DNA sequence: TGTGCCAGTAGTGACGATAACAGAGGCTACAATGAGCAGTTCTTC.

The V gene is TRBV2, the J gene TRBJ2-1; D is tentatively TRBD1 or TRBD2 (6 bases each). Between the trimmed V and J ends, which lost 8 bases and 8 bases, there was a span of 25 bases. This CDR3 is 16 amino acids long. Germline CDR1 SNHLY, CDR2 FYNNEI. The CDR3 DNA sequence: TGTGCCAGCGGCCACGGGGGCACAGATACTCAGGATGAGCAGTTCTTC. Its protein product is CASGHGGTDTQDEQFF.

This chain uses TRBV24-1 with TRBJ1-2, with 7 bases fitting TRBD1. The CDR3 covers 18 residues. The trim removed 4 bases at V and 5 bases at J, leaving 18 bases unmatched. Germline assignment: CDR1 KGHDR and CDR2 SFDVKD. The CDR3 sequence is CATSDKKTGDGLVYGYTF. CDR3 sequence (DNA): TGTGCCACCAGTGACAAGAAAACAGGGGACGGGCTCGTATATGGCTACACCTTC.

This clonotype is deemed medium-sized. The chain employs TRBV6-5 and TRBJ2-3, with a weak D call TRBD1 (6 bases). CDR1 MNHEY and CDR2 SVGAGI come from the germline V gene. This CDR3 has 17 residues. Trimming pared 6 bases from V and 0 bases from J, leaving 19 bases between. CDR3 protein: CASREGQLDPSTDTQYF. The CDR3 DNA reads TGTGCCAGCAGGGAAGGACAGTTAGACCCTAGCACAGATACGCAGTATTTT.

The chain uses TRBV2 and TRBJ1-2; D is unresolved. Trimming removed 6 bases from V and 4 bases from J, with 12 bases in between. The CDR3 covers 13 residues. The germline V gene encodes CDR1 SNHLY and CDR2 FYNNEI. CDR3 in amino acids: CASRLTAIYGYTF. CDR3 bases: TGTGCCAGCAGATTGACGGCGATCTATGGCTACACCTTC.

The chain employs TRBV2 and TRBJ2-1, with D possibly matching TRBD2 (6 bases). The J call may be mistaken, given a closer DNA end match to TRBJ2-7. Germline loops: CDR1 SNHLY, CDR2 FYNNEI. The CDR3 is 15 amino acids. CDR3 in DNA: TGTGCCAGCAGTATAGATAGCGGAGGATCCTACGAGCAGTACTTC. Encoded protein: CASSIDSGGSYEQYF.

This clonotype was found a few times. The junction differs from germline at one of its ends, possibly a read error. The gene calls are TRBV7-8 and TRBJ1-6; tentatively, D is TRBD1 (5 bases). The germline V gene has CDR1 SGHVS and CDR2 FQNEAQ. This CDR3 spans 16 amino acids. The DNA for the CDR3 is TGTGCCAGCAGCTTGGGGGAGGGTCCCTATAATTCACACCTCCACTTT. It encodes CASSLGEGPYNSHLHF.

The V gene is TRBV7-8, the J gene TRBJ2-1, with TRBD1 as a possible D gene (5 bases). The germline V gene encodes CDR1 SGHVS and CDR2 FQNEAQ. Trimming removed 5 bases at V and 11 bases at J, with 16 bases between. The length of the CDR3 is 13 residues. The CDR3 loop is CASSVGAVTQQFF. The CDR3 nucleotides are TGTGCCAGCAGCGTTGGGGCAGTTACTCAGCAGTTCTTC.

This clonotype was picked up one time. Since the CDR3 does not end with the conserved phenylalanine or tryptophan, this likely comes from a read error. The V and J genes are TRBV2 and TRBJ1-5; D remains ambiguous. The CDR3 has 14 amino acids. Trimming removed 3 bases at V and 12 bases at J, with 18 bases between. Germline values: CDR1 SNHLY, CDR2 FYNNEI. CDR3 region: CASSDAGSHEHQHG. In DNA, the CDR3 is TGTGCCAGCAGTGATGCTGGGAGCCATGAGCACCAGCATGGT.

This clonotype came up once. V gene TRBV7-6 combines with J gene TRBJ2-6; D perhaps matches TRBD2 (5 bases). Germline loops: CDR1 SGHVS, CDR2 FNYEAQ. The CDR3 loop spans 17 amino acids. V dropped 4 bases and J dropped 13 bases, with 26 bases sitting between them. The CDR3 is CASSSTTGSEGFFVLTF. CDR3 in DNA: TGTGCCAGCAGCTCCACTACGGGGAGCGAAGGGTTCTTTGTCCTGACTTTC.

Concerning this clonotype itself: This likely comes from a read error, as the CDR3 has no conserved phenylalanine or tryptophan at its end. The limits of the CDR3 on the DNA are not certain, so only TCRdb's listed CDR3 is given. The J gene is TRBJ2-2, the V gene TRBV7-8. The CDR3 spans 12 amino acids, including both terminal residues. CDR1 is SGHVS and CDR2 is FQNEAQ in the germline V gene. The CDR3 here is CASSIGPGETAL.

CDR3 residues: CASSLRDGGMDYAYEQYV. CDR3 coding DNA: TGTGCCAGCAGCTTACGGGACGGGGGCATGGACTATGCCTACGAGCAGTACGTC. The gene calls are TRBV13 and TRBJ2-7; D is possibly TRBD1 or TRBD2 (6 bases each). Germline CDR1 PRHDT, CDR2 FYEKMQ (reference sequence). The CDR3 runs to 18 residues. Trimming cost V 2 bases and J 2 bases, with 22 bases left between them.

V is TRBV6-9 and J is TRBJ2-1; 7 bases fit TRBD2. This CDR3 contains 15 residues. Germline lookup yields CDR1 MNHGY and CDR2 SVAAGI. V shed 11 bases, J shed 2 bases, and the junction held 12 bases outside the gene matches. The CDR3 region has the DNA TGTGCCGGGACCATAGCTAGCGGAGCCTACAATGAGCAGTTCTTC. Its protein is CAGTIASGAYNEQFF.

V gene TRBV7-9 combines with J gene TRBJ2-3; 7 bases match TRBD1. The CDR3 has 14 amino acids. Germline V lookup: CDR1 SEHNR, CDR2 FQNEAQ (reference sequence). Unmatched junction bases numbered 8, after V lost 5 bases and J lost 6 bases. CDR3 coding DNA: TGTGCCAGCAGCCAAGGGGACAGTCCGGATACGCAGTATTTT. Translating it yields CASSQGDSPDTQYF. Filled out from reference TRBV7-9 and TRBJ2-3, the complete variable domain reads DTGVSQNPRHKITKRGQNVTFRCDPISEHNRLYWYRQTLGQGPEFLTYFQNEAQLEKSRLLSDRFSAERPKGSFSTLEIQRTEQGDSAMYLCASSQGDSPDTQYFGPGTRLTVL.

This clonotype was observed once. Written as DNA, the CDR3 is TGTGCCAGCAGCTTCGGGGTAACCCAAGAGACCCAGTACCAGTACGTC. It yields the protein CASSFGVTQETQYQYV. V usage is TRBV7-2 and J usage is TRBJ2-7, with a tentative D call TRBD2 (5 bases). V lost 3 bases and J lost 10, with 25 bases in between. Germline lookup yields CDR1 SGHTA and CDR2 FQGNSA. CDR3 length: 16 amino acids.

J is TRBJ2-7 and V is TRBV7-3; 7 positions agree with TRBD2. The germline gives CDR1 SGHTA, CDR2 FQGTGA. This CDR3 spans 13 amino acids. CDR3 region: CASSFGGGEQTHV. DNA of the CDR3: TGTGCCAGCAGCTTTGGGGGAGGGGAGCAGACGCACGTC.

This rearrangement joins TRBV15 to TRBJ2-1; 12 bases align to TRBD2. CDR3 length: 17 amino acids. V was clipped by 2 bases and J by 6 bases; unmatched bases: 8. Germline lookup yields CDR1 LNHNV and CDR2 YYDKDF (reference sequence). The CDR3: CATSRHAGTSGFNEQFF. The CDR3 DNA is TGTGCCACCAGCAGACACGCCGGGACTAGCGGGTTCAATGAGCAGTTCTTC.

The genes are TRBV11-2 and TRBJ2-5; D is uncertain. This CDR3 contains 12 residues. CDR1 and CDR2 (germline): SGHAT, FQNNGV. V lost 5 bases to trimming and J lost 5 bases, with 9 bases between them. CDR3 protein: CASSPSRETQYF. For the CDR3, the DNA is TGTGCCAGCAGCCCAAGCAGGGAGACCCAGTACTTC.

This clonotype has only one observation. An end of the junction does not agree with germline; a read error may underlie this. J is TRBJ2-5 and V is TRBV7-8, with D tentatively TRBD2 (5 bases). Germline assignment: CDR1 SGHVS and CDR2 FQNEAQ. This CDR3 is 14 amino acids long. Here the CDR3 DNA reads TGTGCCAGCAGCATAGGGAGCGAGCACGATACGCAGTATTTC. Encoded protein: CASSIGSEHDTQYF.

In regard to this clonotype: At one end, the junction sequence differs from germline, possibly due to a read error. The V and J genes are TRBV2 and TRBJ2-3, with D perhaps given as TRBD1 or TRBD2 (5 bases each). CDR3 length: 12 residues. Germline CDR1 and CDR2: SNHLY and FYNNEI. The CDR3 DNA sequence: TGTGCCAGCGGCGACGGGGCCACAGATACGCAGTTT. This codes for CASGDGATDTQF.

J is TRBJ2-3 and V is TRBV11-2; D perhaps matches TRBD2 (5 bases). This CDR3 has 15 residues. The V gene lost 1 base and the J gene lost 15 bases, with 23 bases spanning the gap. Germline V gene sequence: CDR1 SGHAT, CDR2 FQNNGV. CDR3 loop: CASSLAGNSRNEQYF. In DNA, the CDR3 is TGTGCCAGCAGCTTAGCCGGGAACTCACGCAATGAGCAATATTTT.

The chain employs TRBV7-7 and TRBJ2-2; no firm D call. Per germline, CDR1 SSHAT and CDR2 FNYEAQ (reference sequence). V shed 5 bases and J shed 6 bases, with 10 bases lying between them. The CDR3 is 13 amino acids. CDR3 DNA sequence: TGTGCCAGCAGCCACCGTGGGGCCGGGGAGCTGTTTTTT. It yields the protein CASSHRGAGELFF.

In its sample, this clonotype was seen once. The genes are TRBV7-2 and TRBJ1-1; D not resolved. The ends were cut back, 1 base at V and 14 bases at J, with 23 bases in the middle. CDR3 length: 15 residues. Germline CDR1 is SGHTA and CDR2 is FQGNSA. This CDR3 reads CASSLGVGVTDTQFF. DNA of the CDR3: TGTGCCAGCAGCTTAGGTGTGGGCGTCACAGATACGCAGTTCTTT.

This clonotype was seen more than once but under ten times. The chain is built from TRBV10-3 and TRBJ1-2; 8 bases are a match to TRBD1. Trimming removed 0 bases from V and 8 bases from J; junction bases left unmatched: 8. The CDR3 spans 15 residues. Germline loops: CDR1 ENHRY, CDR2 SYGVKD. The CDR3 DNA sequence: TGTGCCATCAGTGAGTCCGTCGGACAGGGAAGGGGCTACACCTTC. Protein sequence: CAISESVGQGRGYTF.

The rearrangement uses TRBV7-6 and TRBJ2-3, with D maybe TRBD1 (6 bases). The DNA matches TRBJ1-6 better at its end, which makes the J call doubtful. This CDR3 spans 14 amino acids. Per the germline V gene, CDR1 is SGHVS and CDR2 is FNYEAQ. CDR3: CASSSARGTYTLHF. The CDR3 nucleotides are TGTGCCAGCAGCTCAGCCAGGGGCACTTATACCCTCCACTTT.

The chain uses TRBV7-3 and TRBJ1-2; weak D call: TRBD1 (5 bases). Germline loops: CDR1 SGHTA, CDR2 FQGTGA. CDR3 length: 15 residues. Trimming pared 6 bases from V and 14 bases from J, leaving 28 bases between. CDR3 loop: CASSSRGACGYAQTF. The DNA of the CDR3 is TGTGCCAGCAGTTCTAGAGGGGCTTGCGGCTATGCCCAGACCTTC.

V gene TRBV2 combines with J gene TRBJ2-4; possibly TRBD1 for D (6 bases). CDR3 length: 12 residues. CDR1 and CDR2 (germline): SNHLY, FYNNEI. V lost 8 bases and J 15 bases, leaving 20 bases between the germline ends. The CDR3 DNA follows: TGTGCCAGCGGGGGCGCTGGGACCGTTCCGTACTTC. Amino acid sequence: CASGGAGTVPYF.

Comment on this clonotype: The CDR3 carries no conserved terminal phenylalanine or tryptophan, so it likely arises from a read error. The limits of the CDR3 on the DNA are not certain, so only TCRdb's listed CDR3 is given. The chain uses TRBV2 and TRBJ2-1; the table's D call of TRBD1 was not tested on the DNA. The CDR3 region is 16 residues in length, termini included. The germline V gene has CDR1 SNHLY and CDR2 FYNNEI. The CDR3 protein is CASGDVGTDTQDYGPG.

The chain couples TRBV7-9 to TRBJ1-2; 7 nucleotides line up with TRBD1. The CDR3 consists of 15 residues. Germline CDR1 is SEHNR and CDR2 is FQNEAQ (reference sequence). V trimming: 4 bases; J trimming: 14 bases; junction bases outside the gene matches: 19. The CDR3 here is CASSSPQGRNTGETF. DNA for the CDR3: TGTGCCAGCAGCTCACCACAGGGGCGGAACACCGGGGAGACCTTC.